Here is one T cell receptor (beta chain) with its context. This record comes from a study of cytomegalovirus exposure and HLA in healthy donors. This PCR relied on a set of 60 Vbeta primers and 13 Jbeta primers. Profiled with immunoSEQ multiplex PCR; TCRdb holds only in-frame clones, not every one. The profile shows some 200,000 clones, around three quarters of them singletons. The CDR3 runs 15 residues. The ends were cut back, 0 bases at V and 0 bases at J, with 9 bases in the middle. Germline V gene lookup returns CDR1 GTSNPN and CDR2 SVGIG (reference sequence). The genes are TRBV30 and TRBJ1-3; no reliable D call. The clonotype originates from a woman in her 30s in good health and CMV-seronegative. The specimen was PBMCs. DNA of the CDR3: TGTGCCTGGAGTGTACCCGCAGGCTCTGGAAACACCATATATTTT. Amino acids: CAWSVPAGSGNTIYF.